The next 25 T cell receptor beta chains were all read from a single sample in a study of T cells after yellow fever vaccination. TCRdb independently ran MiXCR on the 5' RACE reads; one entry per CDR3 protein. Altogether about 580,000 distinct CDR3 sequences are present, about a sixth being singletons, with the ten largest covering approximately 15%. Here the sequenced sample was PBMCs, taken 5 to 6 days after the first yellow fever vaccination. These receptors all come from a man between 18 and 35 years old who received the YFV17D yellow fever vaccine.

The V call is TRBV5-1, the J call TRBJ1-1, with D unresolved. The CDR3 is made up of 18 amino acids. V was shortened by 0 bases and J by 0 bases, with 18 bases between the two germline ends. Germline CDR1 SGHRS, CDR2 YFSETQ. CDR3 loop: CASSLAKDLEAVNTEAFF. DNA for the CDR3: TGCGCCAGCAGCTTGGCTAAGGACCTGGAGGCGGTGAACACTGAAGCTTTCTTT.

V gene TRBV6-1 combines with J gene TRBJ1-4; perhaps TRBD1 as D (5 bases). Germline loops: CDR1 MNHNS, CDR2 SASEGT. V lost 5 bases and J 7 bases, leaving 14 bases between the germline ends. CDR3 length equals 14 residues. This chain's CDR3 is CASSRQNRGEKLFF. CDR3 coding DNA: TGTGCCAGCAGTCGACAGAATCGGGGTGAAAAACTGTTTTTT.

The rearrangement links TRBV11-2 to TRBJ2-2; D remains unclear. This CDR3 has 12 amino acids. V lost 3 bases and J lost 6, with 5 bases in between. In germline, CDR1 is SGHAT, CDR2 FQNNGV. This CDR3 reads CASSFQAGELFF. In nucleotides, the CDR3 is TGTGCCAGCAGCTTTCAGGCCGGGGAGCTGTTTTTT.

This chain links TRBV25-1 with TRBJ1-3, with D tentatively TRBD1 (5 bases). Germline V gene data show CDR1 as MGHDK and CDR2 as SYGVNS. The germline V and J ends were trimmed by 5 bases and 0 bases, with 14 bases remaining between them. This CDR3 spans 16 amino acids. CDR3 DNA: TGTGCCAGCAGTATCAGGGACCGCTTCTCTGGAAACACCATATATTTT. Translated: CASSIRDRFSGNTIYF. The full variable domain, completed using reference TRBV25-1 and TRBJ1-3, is EADIYQTPRYLVIGTGKKITLECSQTMGHDKMYWYQQDPGMELHLIHYSYGVNSTEKGDLSSESTVSRIRTEHFPLTLESARPSHTSQYLCASSIRDRFSGNTIYFGEGSWLTVV.

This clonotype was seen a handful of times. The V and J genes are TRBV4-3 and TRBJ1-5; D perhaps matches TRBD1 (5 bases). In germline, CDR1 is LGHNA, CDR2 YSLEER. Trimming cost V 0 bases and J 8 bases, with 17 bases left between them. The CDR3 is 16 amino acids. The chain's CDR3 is CASSQELGRGGEPQHF. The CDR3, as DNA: TGCGCCAGCAGCCAAGAACTGGGGCGAGGTGGGGAGCCCCAGCATTTT.

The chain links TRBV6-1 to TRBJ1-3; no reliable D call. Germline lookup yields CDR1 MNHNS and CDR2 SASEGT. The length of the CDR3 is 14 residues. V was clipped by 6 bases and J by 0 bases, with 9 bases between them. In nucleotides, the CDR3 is TGTGCCAGCAGAATTAGGAGCTCTGGAAACACCATATATTTT. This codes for CASRIRSSGNTIYF.

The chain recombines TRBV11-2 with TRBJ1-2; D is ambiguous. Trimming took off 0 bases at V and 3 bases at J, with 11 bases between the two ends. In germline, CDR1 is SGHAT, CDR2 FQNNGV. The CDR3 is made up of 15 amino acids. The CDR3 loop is CASSLDVGYYYGYTF. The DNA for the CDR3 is TGTGCCAGCAGCTTAGATGTAGGGTATTACTATGGCTACACCTTC.

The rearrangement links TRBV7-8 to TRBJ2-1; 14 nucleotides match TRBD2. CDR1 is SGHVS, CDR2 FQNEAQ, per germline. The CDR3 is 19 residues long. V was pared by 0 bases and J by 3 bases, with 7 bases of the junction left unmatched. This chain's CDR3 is CASSLARGLAGGIYNEQFF. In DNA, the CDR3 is TGTGCCAGCAGCTTAGCGCGCGGACTAGCGGGGGGTATCTACAATGAGCAGTTCTTC.

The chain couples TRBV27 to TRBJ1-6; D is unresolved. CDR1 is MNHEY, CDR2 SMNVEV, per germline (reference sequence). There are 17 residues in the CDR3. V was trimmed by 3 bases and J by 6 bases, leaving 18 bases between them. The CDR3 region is CASSLGGYKRTNSPLHF. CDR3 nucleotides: TGTGCCAGCAGTTTGGGTGGGTACAAACGGACTAATTCACCCCTCCACTTT.

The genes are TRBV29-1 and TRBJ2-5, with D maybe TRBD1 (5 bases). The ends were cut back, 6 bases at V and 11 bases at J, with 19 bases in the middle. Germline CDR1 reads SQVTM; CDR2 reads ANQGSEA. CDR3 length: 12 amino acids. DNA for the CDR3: TGCAGCGTCGGATCCCCAGGGTTCAGGCAGTACTTC. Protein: CSVGSPGFRQYF.

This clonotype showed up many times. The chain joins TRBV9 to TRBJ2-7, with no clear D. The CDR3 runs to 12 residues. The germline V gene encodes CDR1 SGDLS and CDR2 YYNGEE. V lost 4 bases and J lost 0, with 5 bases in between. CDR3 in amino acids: CASSPNSYEQYF. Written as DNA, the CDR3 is TGTGCCAGCAGCCCTAACTCCTACGAGCAGTACTTC.

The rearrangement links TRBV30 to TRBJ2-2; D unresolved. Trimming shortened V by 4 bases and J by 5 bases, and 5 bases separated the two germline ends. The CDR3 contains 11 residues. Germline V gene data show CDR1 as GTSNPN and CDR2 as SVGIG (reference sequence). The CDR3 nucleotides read TGTGCCTGGAAAATAACCGGGGAGCTGTTTTTT. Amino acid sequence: CAWKITGELFF.

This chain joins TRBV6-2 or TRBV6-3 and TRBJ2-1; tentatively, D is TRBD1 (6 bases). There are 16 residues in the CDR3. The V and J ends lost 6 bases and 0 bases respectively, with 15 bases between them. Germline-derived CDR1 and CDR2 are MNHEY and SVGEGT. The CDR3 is CASSGQLVSSYNEQFF. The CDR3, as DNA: TGTGCCAGCAGCGGACAGTTAGTTAGCTCCTACAATGAGCAGTTCTTC.

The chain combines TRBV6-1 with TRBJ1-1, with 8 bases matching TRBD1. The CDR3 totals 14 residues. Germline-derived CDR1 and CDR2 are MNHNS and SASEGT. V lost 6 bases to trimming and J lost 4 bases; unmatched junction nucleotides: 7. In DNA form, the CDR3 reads TGTGCCAGCAGAACGGACAGGGTTAGCACTGAAGCTTTCTTT. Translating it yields CASRTDRVSTEAFF.

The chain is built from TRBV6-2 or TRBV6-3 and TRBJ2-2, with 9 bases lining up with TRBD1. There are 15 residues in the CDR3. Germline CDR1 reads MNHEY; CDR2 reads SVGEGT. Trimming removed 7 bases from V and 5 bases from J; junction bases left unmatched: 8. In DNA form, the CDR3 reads TGTGCCAGCACCCAAGGGACAGGGTATACCGGGGAGCTGTTTTTT. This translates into CASTQGTGYTGELFF.

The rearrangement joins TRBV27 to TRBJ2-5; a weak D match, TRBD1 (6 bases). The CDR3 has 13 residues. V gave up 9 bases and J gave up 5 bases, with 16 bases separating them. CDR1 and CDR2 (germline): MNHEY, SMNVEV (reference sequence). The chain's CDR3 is CASGARGRETQYF. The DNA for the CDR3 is TGTGCCAGTGGGGCCAGGGGCCGGGAGACCCAGTACTTC.

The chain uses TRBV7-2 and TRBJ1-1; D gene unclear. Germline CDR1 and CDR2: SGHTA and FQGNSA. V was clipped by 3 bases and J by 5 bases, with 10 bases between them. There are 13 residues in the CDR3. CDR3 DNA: TGTGCCAGCAGCTTCGCAGAATGGACTGAAGCTTTCTTT. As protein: CASSFAEWTEAFF. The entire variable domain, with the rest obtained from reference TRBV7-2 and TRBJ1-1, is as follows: GAGVSQSPSNKVTEKGKDVELRCDPISGHTALYWYRQSLGQGLEFLIYFQGNSAPDKSGLPSDRFSAERTGGSVSTLTIQRTQQEDSAVYLCASSFAEWTEAFFGQGTRLTVV.

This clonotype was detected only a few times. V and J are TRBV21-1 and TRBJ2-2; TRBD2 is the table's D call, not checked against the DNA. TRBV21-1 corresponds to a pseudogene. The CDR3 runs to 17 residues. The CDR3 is CASSKGQAGGTTGELFF. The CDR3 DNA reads TGTGCCAGCAGCAAAGGGCAAGCGGGGGGGACCACCGGGGAGCTGTTTTTT.

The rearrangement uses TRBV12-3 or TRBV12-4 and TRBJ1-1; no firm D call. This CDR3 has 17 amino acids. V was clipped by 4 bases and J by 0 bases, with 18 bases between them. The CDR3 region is CASSSPGGNIMNTEAFF. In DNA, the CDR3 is TGTGCCAGCAGTTCCCCGGGTGGGAACATTATGAACACTGAAGCTTTCTTT.

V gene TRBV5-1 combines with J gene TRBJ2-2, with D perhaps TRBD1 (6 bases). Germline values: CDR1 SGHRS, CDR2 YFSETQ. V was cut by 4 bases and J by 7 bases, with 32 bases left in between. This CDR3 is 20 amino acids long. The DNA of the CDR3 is TGCGCCAGCAGCCCCCGGGACAATGGGATTTTCGCCTCAACGGGCGGGGAGCTGTTTTTT. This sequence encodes CASSPRDNGIFASTGGELFF. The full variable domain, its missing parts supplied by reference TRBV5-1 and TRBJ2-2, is KAGVTQTPRYLIKTRGQQVTLSCSPISGHRSVSWYQQTPGQGLQFLFEYFSETQRNKGNFPGRFSGRQFSNSRSEMNVSTLELGDSALYLCASSPRDNGIFASTGGELFFGEGSRLTVL.

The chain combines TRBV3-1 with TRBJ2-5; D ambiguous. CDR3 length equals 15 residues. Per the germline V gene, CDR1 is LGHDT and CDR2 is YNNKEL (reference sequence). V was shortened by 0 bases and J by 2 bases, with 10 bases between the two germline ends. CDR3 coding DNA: TGTGCCAGCAGCCAAGATCCCAGCTTTCAAGAGACCCAGTACTTC. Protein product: CASSQDPSFQETQYF.

Here the CDR3 DNA reads TGTGCCAGCAGCTTAGTGACAGGGGGGCACACTGAAGCTTTCTTT. Its translation is CASSLVTGGHTEAFF. This chain joins TRBV11-2 and TRBJ1-1; 9 nucleotides line up with TRBD1. Germline-derived CDR1 and CDR2 are SGHAT and FQNNGV. The CDR3 sequence is 15 residues long. J gave up 3 bases and V 1 base, and 3 bases lay outside the gene matches.

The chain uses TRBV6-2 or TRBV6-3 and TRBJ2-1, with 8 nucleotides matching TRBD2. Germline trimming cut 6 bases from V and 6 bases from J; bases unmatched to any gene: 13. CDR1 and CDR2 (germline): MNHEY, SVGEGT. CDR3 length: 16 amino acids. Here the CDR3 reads CASSPYSGEVSNEQFF. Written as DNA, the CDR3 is TGTGCCAGCAGCCCTTATAGCGGGGAAGTCTCCAATGAGCAGTTCTTC.

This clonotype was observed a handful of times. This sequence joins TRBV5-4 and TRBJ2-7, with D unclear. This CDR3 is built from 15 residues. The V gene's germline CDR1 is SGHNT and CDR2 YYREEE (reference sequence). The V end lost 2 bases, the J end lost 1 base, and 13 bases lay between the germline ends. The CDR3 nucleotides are TGTGCCAGCAGCTTCGGTTTGGGCGGATCCTACGAGCAGTACGTC. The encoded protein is CASSFGLGGSYEQYV.

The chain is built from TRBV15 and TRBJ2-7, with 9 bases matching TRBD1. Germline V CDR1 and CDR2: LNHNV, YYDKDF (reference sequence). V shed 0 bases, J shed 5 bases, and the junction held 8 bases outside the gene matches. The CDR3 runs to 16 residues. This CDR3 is CATSREGTGLADEQYF. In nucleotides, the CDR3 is TGTGCCACCAGCAGAGAGGGGACAGGGCTAGCCGACGAGCAGTACTTC.